This entry lists 2 T cell receptor delta chains sequenced from one sample in a study of γδ T cells in repeated Plasmodium falciparum infection. Vgamma9/Vdelta2+ and Vdelta2-negative gammadelta T cells were flow-sorted from PBMC for bulk sequencing. TCRdb used CATT to re-call clones from the multiplex PCR reads. Seen here are roughly 93,000 delta-chain clones, 0.9% to 1% observed once, and the top ten hold around a tenth. Input material: gamma-delta T cells from blood. Receptors originate from a pool of human donors (malaria-infected and uninfected, not separated).

This clone was seen more than once but under ten times. TCRdb has a much larger clone's protein, which differs at residue 4 from the translation of this DNA, likely because of a read error; what is shown is the protein translated from the DNA. The CDR3 nucleotides are TGTGCCTGTTACAGACTTCCTCGCGGGATACAGAACGACGACGATAAACTCATCTTT. Translation: CACYRLPRGIQNDDDKLIF. The chain has TRDV2 and TRDJ1, with D possibly being TRDD3 (7 bases). Since TCRdb gives no J gene, matching the DNA to germline was used here to assign it. CDR1 GEAIGNYY and CDR2 EKD come from the germline V gene. This CDR3 comprises 19 residues. Deletions cut 6 bases from V and 4 bases from J, with 32 bases between.

This clone was recorded a few times. Translating this DNA gives a protein that differs at residue 14 from the TCRdb one, which belongs to a much larger clone; a read error is likely, and the protein shown is this translation. J is TRDJ1 and V is TRDV1, with D possibly TRDD3 on 6 matching bases. This CDR3 contains 20 residues. With 2 bases removed from V and 1 base from J, the gap between germline ends came to 26 bases. The germline V gene has CDR1 TSWWSYY and CDR2 QGS. The CDR3 region has the DNA TGTGCTCTTGGGGAAGGTAGGCTACTTGTACTGGGTAGGGGCACCGATAAACTCATCTTT. Its translation: CALGEGRLLVLGRGTDKLIF.